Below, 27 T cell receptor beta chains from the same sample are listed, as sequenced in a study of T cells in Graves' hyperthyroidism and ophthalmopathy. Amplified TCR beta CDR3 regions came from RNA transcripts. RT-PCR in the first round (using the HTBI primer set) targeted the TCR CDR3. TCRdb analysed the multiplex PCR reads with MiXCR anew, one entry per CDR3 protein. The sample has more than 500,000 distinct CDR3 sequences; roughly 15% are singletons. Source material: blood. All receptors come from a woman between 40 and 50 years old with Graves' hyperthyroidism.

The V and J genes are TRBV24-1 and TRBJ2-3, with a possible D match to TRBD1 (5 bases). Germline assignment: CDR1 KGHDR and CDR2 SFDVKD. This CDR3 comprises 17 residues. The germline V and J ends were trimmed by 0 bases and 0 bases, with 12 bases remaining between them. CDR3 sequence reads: CATSDLKGFTSTDTQYF. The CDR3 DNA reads TGTGCCACCAGTGATTTGAAGGGGTTTACTAGCACAGATACGCAGTATTTT.

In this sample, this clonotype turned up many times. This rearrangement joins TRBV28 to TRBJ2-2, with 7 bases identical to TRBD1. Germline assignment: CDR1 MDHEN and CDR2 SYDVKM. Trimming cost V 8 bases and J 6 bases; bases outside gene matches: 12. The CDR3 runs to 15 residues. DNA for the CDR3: TGTGCCAGCCTACGACAGGGTCTTTTGGCCGGGGAGCTGTTTTTT. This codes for CASLRQGLLAGELFF.

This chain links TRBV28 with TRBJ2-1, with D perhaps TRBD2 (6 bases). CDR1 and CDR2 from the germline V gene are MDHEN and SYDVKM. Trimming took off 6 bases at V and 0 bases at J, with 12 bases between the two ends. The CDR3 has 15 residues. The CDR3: CASSLLGGSYNEQFF. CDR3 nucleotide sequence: TGTGCCAGCAGCCTACTGGGGGGCTCCTACAATGAGCAGTTCTTC.

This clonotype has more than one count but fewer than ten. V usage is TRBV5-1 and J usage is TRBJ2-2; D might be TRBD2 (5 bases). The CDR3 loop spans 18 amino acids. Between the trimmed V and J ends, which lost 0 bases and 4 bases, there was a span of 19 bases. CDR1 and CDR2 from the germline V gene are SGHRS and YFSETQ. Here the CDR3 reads CASSLDGAGRTGTGELFF. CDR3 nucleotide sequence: TGCGCCAGCAGCTTGGATGGTGCGGGTAGAACTGGCACCGGGGAGCTGTTTTTT.

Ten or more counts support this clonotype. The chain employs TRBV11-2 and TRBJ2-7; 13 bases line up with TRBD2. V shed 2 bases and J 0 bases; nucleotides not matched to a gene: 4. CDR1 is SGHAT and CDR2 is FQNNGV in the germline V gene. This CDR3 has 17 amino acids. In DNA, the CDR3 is TGTGCCAGCAGCTTAACTCGACTAGCGGGAGGCTCCTACGAGCAGTACTTC. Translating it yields CASSLTRLAGGSYEQYF.

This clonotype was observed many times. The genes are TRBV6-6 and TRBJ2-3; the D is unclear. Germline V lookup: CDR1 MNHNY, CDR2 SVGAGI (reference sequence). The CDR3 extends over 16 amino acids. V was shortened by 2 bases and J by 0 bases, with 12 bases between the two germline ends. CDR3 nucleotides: TGTGCCAGCAGTTACGTGGCCTCGGTCAGCACAGATACGCAGTATTTT. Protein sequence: CASSYVASVSTDTQYF.

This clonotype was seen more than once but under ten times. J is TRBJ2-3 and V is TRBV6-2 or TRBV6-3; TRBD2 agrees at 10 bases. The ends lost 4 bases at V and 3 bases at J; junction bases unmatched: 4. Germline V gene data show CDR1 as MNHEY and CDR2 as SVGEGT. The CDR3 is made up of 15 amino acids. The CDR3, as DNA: TGTGCCAGCAGTTCTAGCGGGAGCCCGACAGATACGCAGTATTTT. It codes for CASSSSGSPTDTQYF.

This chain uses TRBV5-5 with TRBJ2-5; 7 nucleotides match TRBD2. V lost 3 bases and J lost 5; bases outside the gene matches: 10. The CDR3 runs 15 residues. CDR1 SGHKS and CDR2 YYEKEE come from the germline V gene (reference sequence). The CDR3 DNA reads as TGTGCCAGCAGCTGGGGGGAGGGGCGCGGGGAGACCCAGTACTTC. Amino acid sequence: CASSWGEGRGETQYF.

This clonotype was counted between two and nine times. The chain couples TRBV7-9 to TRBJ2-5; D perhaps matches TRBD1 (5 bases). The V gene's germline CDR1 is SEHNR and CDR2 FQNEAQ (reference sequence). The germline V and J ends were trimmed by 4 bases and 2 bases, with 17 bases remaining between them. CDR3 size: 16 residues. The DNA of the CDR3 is TGTGCCAGCAGCTCGGACATCCTAGAACAACAAGAGACCCAGTACTTC. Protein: CASSSDILEQQETQYF.

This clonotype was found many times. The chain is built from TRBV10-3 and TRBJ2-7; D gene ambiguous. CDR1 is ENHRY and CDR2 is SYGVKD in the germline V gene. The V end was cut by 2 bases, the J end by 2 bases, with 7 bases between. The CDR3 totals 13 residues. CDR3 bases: TGTGCCATCAGTGAGACGCTAGCCTACGAGCAGTACTTC. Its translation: CAISETLAYEQYF.

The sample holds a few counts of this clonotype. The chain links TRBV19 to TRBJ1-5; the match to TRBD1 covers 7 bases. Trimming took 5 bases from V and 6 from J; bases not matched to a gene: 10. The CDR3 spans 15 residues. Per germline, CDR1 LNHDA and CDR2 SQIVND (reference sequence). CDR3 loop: CASSVLTGVGQPQHF. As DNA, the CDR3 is TGTGCCAGTAGTGTTCTCACAGGGGTAGGTCAGCCCCAGCATTTT.

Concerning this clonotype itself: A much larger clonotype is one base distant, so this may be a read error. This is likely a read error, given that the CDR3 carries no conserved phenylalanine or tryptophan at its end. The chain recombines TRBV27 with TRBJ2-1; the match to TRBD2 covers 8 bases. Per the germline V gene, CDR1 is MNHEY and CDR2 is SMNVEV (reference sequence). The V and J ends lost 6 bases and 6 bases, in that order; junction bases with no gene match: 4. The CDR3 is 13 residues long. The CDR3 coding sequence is TGTGCCAGCAGCCCGGGACTAGTCAATGAGCAGTTCTTA. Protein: CASSPGLVNEQFL.

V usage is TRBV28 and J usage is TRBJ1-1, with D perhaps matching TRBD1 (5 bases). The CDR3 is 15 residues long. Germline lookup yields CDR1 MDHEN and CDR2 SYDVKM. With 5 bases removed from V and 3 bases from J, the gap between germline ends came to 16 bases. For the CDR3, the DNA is TGTGCCAGCAGTAGTGGGGGAAGTTGGGACACTGAAGCTTTCTTT. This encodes CASSSGGSWDTEAFF.

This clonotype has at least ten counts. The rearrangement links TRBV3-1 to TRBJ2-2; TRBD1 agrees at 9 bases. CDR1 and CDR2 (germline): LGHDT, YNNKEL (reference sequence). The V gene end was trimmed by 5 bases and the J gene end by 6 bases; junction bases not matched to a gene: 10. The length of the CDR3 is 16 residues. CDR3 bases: TGTGCCAGCAGCAACAGGGGGCTGAAGGTCCCCGGGGAGCTGTTTTTT. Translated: CASSNRGLKVPGELFF.

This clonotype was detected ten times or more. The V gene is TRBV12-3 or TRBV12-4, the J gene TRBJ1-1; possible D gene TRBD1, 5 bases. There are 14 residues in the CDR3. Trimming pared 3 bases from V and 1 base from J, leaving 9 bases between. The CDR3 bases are TGTGCCAGCAGTTTTCATGACAGGAACACTGAAGCTTTCTTT. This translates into CASSFHDRNTEAFF.

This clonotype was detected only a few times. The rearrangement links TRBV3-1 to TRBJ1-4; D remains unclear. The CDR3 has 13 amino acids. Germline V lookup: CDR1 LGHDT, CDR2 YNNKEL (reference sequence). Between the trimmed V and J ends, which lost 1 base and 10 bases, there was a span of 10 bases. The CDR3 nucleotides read TGTGCCAGCAGCCAAGCCCCCGATACAAAACTGTTTTTT. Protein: CASSQAPDTKLFF.

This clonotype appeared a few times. The CDR3 DNA reads TGCGCCAGCGGGGGGCCCACGGATGAGCAGTTCTTC. As protein: CASGGPTDEQFF. The J gene is TRBJ2-1, the V gene TRBV10-1, with D perhaps assigned TRBD1 or TRBD2 (6 bases each). Trimming took off 8 bases at V and 8 bases at J, with 13 bases between the two ends. Germline-derived CDR1 and CDR2 are WNHNN and SYGVQD (reference sequence). The CDR3 sequence is 12 residues long.

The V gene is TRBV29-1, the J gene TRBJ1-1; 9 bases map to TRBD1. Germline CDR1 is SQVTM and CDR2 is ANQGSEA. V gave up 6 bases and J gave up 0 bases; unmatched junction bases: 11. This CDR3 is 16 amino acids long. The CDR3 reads CSVDRDREIMNTEAFF. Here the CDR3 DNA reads TGCAGCGTAGACCGGGACAGGGAAATCATGAACACTGAAGCTTTCTTT.

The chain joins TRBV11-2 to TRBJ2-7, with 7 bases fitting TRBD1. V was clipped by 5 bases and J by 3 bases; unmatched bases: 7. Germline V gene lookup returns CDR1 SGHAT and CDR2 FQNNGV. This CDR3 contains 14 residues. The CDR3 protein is CASSPTGVGYEQYF. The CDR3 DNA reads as TGTGCCAGCAGCCCCACAGGGGTGGGCTACGAGCAGTACTTC. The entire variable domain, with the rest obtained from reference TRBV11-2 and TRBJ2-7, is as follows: EAGVAQSPRYKIIEKRQSVAFWCNPISGHATLYWYQQILGQGPKLLIQFQNNGVVDDSQLPKDRFSAERLKGVDSTLKIQPAKLEDSAVYLCASSPTGVGYEQYFGPGTRLTVT.

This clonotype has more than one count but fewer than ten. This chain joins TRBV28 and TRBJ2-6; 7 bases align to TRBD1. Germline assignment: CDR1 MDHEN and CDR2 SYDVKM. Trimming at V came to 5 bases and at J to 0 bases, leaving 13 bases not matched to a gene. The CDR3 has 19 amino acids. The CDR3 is CASSPRQGFSPSGANVLTF. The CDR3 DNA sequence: TGTGCCAGCAGTCCCCGACAGGGTTTCTCCCCCTCTGGGGCCAACGTCCTGACTTTC.

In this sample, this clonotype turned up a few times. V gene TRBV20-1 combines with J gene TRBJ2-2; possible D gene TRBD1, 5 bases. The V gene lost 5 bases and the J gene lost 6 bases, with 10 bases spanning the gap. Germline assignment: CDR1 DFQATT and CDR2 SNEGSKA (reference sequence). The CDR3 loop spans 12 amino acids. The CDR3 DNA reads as TGCAGTGCTCCCCAGGGCTCCGGGGAGCTGTTTTTT. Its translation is CSAPQGSGELFF.

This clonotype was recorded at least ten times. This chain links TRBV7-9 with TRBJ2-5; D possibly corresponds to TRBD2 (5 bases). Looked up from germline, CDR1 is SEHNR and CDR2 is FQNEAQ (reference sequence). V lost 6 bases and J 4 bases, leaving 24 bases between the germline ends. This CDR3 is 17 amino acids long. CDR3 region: CASRLGHGIFRRETQYF. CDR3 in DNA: TGTGCCAGCAGACTCGGGCACGGGATTTTTAGACGAGAGACCCAGTACTTC. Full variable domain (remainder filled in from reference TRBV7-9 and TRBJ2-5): DTGVSQNPRHKITKRGQNVTFRCDPISEHNRLYWYRQTLGQGPEFLTYFQNEAQLEKSRLLSDRFSAERPKGSFSTLEIQRTEQGDSAMYLCASRLGHGIFRRETQYFGPGTRLLVL.

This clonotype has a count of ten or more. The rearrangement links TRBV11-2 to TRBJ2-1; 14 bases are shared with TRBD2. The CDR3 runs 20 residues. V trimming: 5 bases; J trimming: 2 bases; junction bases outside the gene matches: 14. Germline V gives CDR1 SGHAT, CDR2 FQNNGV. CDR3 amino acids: CASSLSTGLAGVSAYNEQFF. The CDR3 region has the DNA TGTGCCAGCAGCCTATCTACGGGACTAGCGGGAGTGAGTGCCTACAATGAGCAGTTCTTC.

The CDR3 loop reads CASSLLGKSGVGTDTQYF. The DNA of the CDR3 is TGTGCCAGCAGTTTACTGGGGAAGTCGGGAGTAGGAACAGATACGCAGTATTTT. The J gene is TRBJ2-3, the V gene TRBV27, with a tentative D call TRBD2 (6 bases). The CDR3 runs 18 residues. The ends were cut back, 2 bases at V and 3 bases at J, with 21 bases in the middle. CDR1 is MNHEY, CDR2 SMNVEV, per germline (reference sequence).

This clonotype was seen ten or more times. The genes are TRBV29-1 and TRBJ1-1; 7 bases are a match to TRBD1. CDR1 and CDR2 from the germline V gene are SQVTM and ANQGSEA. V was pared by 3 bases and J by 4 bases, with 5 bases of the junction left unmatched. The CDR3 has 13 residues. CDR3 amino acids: CSVEDRRSTEAFF. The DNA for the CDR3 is TGCAGCGTTGAGGACAGGCGGAGCACTGAAGCTTTCTTT.

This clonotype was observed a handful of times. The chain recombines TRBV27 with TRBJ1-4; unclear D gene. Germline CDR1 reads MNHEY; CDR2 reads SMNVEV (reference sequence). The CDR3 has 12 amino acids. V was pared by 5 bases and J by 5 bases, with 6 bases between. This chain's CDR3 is CASSKTNEKLFF. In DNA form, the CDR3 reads TGTGCCAGCAGTAAGACAAATGAAAAACTGTTTTTT.

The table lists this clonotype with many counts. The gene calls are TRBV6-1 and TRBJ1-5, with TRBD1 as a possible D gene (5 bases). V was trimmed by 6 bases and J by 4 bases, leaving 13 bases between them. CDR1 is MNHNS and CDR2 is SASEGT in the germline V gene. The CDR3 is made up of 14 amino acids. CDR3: CASRPGTVNQPQHF. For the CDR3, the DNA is TGTGCCAGCAGACCCGGGACCGTGAATCAGCCCCAGCATTTT.